This record covers a single T cell receptor beta chain. CD4+ and CD8+ T cells were sorted from PBMCs stained for CD3, CD4 and CD8. The ends lost 4 bases at V and 5 bases at J; junction bases unmatched: 5. Germline CDR1 SQVTM, CDR2 ANQGSEA. There are 14 residues in the CDR3. Once RNA had been extracted, it was reverse transcribed into cDNA to act as the sequencing template. Here immunoSEQ multiplex PCR was the method, and the copy in TCRdb shows in-frame clones only, minus some. The repertoire holds around 190,000 clones, with roughly three fifths as singletons. The entry originates in a study of CD8+ T cells in alopecia areata.

Specimen: CD8+ T cells sorted from blood. This clonotype was sampled from a human donor in good health. This chain links TRBV29-1 with TRBJ2-1, with 10 bases aligning to TRBD1. In nucleotides, the CDR3 is TGCAGCGTTGCGGAGGGGACAGGGGACAATGAGCAGTTCTTC. Translating it yields CSVAEGTGDNEQFF.